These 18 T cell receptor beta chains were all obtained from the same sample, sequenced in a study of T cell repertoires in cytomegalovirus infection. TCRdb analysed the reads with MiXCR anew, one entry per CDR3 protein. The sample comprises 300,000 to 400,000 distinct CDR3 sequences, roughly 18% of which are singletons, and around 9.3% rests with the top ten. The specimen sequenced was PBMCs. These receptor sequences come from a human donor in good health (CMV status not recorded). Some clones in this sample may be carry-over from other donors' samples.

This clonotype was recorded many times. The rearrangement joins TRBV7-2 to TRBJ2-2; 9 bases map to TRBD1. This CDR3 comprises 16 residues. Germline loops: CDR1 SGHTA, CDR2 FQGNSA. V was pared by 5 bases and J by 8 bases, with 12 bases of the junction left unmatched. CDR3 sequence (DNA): TGTGCCAGCAGCGTCGCCGGGACAGGGATCGGGGGGGAGCTGTTTTTT. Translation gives CASSVAGTGIGGELFF.

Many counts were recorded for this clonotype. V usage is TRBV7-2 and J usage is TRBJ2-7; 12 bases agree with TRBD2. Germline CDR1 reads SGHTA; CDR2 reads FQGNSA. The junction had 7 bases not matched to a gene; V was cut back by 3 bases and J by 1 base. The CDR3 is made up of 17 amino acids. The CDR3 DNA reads TGTGCCAGCAGCTTGGCCGGGACTAGCGGGTTTTCCTACGAGCAGTACTTC. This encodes CASSLAGTSGFSYEQYF.

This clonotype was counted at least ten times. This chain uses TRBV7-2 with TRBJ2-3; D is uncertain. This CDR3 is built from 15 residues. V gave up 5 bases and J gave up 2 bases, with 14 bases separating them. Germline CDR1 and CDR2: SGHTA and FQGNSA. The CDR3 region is CASSPRADNTDTQYF. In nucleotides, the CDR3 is TGTGCCAGCAGCCCACGGGCAGACAACACAGATACGCAGTATTTT.

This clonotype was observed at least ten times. The CDR3 loop reads CASSLAEVYEQFF. CDR3 nucleotides: TGTGCCAGCAGCTTAGCGGAGGTATATGAGCAGTTCTTC. The chain links TRBV7-2 to TRBJ2-1, with D possibly TRBD2 on 5 matching bases. Trimming stripped 0 bases from V and 8 bases from J, with 8 bases between. The CDR3 spans 13 residues. Germline V gives CDR1 SGHTA, CDR2 FQGNSA.

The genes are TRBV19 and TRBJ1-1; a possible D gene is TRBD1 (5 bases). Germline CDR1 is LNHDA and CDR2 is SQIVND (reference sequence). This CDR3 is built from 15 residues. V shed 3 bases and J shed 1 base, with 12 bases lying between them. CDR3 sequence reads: CASSIGALRNTEAFF. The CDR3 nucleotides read TGTGCCAGTAGTATTGGGGCCCTCCGGAACACTGAAGCTTTCTTT. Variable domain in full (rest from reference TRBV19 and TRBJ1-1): DGGITQSPKYLFRKEGQNVTLSCEQNLNHDAMYWYRQDPGQGLRLIYYSQIVNDFQKGDIAEGYSVSREKKESFPLTVTSAQKNPTAFYLCASSIGALRNTEAFFGQGTRLTVV.

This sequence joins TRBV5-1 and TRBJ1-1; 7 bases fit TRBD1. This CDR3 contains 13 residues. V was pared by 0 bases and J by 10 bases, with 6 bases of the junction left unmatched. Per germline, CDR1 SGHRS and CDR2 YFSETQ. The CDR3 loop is CASSLGLAGGAFF. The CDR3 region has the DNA TGCGCCAGCAGCTTGGGACTGGCAGGGGGAGCTTTCTTT.

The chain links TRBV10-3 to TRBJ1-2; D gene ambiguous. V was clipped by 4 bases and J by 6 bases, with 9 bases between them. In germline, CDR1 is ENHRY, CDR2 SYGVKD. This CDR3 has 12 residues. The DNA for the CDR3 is TGTGCCATCAGTGCCCACCCTGATGGCTACACCTTC. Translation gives CAISAHPDGYTF.

Here the CDR3 DNA reads TGCAGTGAAAGAACTCACACAGATACGCAGTATTTT. The encoded protein is CSERTHTDTQYF. The V gene is TRBV20-1, the J gene TRBJ2-3; no definite D call. Germline V gives CDR1 DFQATT, CDR2 SNEGSKA (reference sequence). The CDR3 loop spans 12 amino acids. Trimming took 7 bases from V and 2 from J, leaving 10 bases between them.

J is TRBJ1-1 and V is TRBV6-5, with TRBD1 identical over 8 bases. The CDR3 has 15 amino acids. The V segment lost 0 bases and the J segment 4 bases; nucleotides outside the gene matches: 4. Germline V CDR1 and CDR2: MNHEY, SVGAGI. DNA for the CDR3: TGTGCCAGCAGTTACTCCCACACAGGGGGCACTGAAGCTTTCTTT. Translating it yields CASSYSHTGGTEAFF.

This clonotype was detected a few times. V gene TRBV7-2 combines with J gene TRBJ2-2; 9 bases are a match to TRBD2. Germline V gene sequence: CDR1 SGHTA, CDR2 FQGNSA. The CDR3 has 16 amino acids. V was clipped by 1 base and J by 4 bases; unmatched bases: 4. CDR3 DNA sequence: TGTGCCAGCAGCTTAGGGACTAGCGAGCGCACCGGGGAGCTGTTTTTT. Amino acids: CASSLGTSERTGELFF.

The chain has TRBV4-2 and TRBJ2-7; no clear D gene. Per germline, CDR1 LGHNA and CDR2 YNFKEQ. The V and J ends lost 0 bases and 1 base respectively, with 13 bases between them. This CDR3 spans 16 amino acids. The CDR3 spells CASSQDLSSISYEQYF. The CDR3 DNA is TGTGCCAGCAGCCAAGATCTTAGCTCTATATCCTACGAGCAGTACTTC.

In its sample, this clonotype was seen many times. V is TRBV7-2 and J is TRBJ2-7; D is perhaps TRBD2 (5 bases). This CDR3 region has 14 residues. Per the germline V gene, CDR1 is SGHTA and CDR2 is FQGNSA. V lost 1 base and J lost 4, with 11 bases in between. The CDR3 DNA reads TGTGCCAGCAGCTTAGGGCGGGCCCCTTACGAGCAGTACTTC. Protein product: CASSLGRAPYEQYF.

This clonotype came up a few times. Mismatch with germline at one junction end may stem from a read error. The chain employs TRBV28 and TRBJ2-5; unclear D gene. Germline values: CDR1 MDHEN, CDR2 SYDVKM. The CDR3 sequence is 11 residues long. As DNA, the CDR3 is TGTGCCAGCAGTTTTGGAGAGGCCCAGTACTTC. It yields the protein CASSFGEAQYF.

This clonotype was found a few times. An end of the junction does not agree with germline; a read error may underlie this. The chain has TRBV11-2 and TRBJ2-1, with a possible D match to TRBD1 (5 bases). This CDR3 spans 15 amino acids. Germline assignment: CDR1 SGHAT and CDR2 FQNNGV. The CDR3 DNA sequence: TGTGCCAGCAAAACCTCTAGGGGATCCTACAATGAGCAGTTCTTT. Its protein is CASKTSRGSYNEQFF.

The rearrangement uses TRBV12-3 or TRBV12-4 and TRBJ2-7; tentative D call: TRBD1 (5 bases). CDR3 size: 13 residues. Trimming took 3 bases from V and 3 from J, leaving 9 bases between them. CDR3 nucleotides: TGTGCCAGCAGTTTTCAGGGTCGCTACGAGCAGTACTTC. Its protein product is CASSFQGRYEQYF.

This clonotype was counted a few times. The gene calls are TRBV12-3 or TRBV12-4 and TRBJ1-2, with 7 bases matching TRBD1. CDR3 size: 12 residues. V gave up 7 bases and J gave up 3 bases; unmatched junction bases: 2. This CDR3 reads CASKGQDYGYTF. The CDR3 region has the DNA TGTGCCAGCAAAGGACAGGACTATGGCTACACCTTC.

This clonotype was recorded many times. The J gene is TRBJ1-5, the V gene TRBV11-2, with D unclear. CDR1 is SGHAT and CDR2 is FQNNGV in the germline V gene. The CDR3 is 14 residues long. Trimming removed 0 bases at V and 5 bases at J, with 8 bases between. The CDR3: CASSLDRAYQPQHF. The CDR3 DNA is TGTGCCAGCAGCTTAGATCGAGCGTATCAGCCCCAGCATTTT.

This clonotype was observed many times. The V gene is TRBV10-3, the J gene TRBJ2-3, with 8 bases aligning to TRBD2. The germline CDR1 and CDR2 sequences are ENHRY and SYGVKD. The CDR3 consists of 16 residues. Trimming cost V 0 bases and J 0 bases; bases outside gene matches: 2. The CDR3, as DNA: TGTGCCATCAGTGAGTCCCGACTAGCGAGCACAGATACGCAGTATTTT. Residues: CAISESRLASTDTQYF.